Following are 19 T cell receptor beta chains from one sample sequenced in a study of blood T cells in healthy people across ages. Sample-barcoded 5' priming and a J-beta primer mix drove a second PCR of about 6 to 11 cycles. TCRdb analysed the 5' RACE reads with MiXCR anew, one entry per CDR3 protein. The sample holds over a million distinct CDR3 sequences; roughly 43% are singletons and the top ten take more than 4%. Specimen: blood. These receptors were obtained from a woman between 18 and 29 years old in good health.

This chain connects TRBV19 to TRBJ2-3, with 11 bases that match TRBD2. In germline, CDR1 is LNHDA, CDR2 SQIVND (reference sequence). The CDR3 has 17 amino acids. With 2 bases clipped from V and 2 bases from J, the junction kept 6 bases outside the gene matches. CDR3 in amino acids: CASSIWLAGGSTDTQYF. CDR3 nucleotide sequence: TGTGCCAGTAGTATATGGCTAGCGGGGGGATCCACAGATACGCAGTATTTT.

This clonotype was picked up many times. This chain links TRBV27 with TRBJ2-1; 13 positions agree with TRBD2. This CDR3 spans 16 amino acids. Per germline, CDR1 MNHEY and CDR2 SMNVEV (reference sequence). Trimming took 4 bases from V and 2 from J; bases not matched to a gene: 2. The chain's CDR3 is CASSSGTSGTYNEQFF. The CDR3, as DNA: TGTGCCAGCAGTTCCGGGACTAGCGGGACCTACAATGAGCAGTTCTTC.

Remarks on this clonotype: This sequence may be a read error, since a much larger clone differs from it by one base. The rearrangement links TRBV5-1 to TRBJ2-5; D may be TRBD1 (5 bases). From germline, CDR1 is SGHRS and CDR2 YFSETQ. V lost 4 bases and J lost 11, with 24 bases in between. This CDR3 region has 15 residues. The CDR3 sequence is CASSPPYRGLYEQYF. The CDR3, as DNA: TGCGCCAGCAGCCCCCCGTATAGGGGCTTGTATGAGCAGTACTTC.

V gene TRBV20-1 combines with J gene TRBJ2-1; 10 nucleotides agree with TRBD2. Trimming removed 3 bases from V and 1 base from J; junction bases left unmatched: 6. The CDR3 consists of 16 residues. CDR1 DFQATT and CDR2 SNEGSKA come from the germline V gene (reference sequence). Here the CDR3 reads CSARTGLADSYNEQFF. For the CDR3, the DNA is TGCAGTGCTAGGACCGGACTAGCGGATTCCTACAATGAGCAGTTCTTC.

This CDR3 reads CASSLSQGGADTQYF. In DNA form, the CDR3 reads TGTGCCAGCAGCCTCTCACAGGGGGGGGCAGATACGCAGTATTTT. The V gene is TRBV7-2, the J gene TRBJ2-3; TRBD1 might be the D (8 bases). CDR1 and CDR2 from the germline V gene are SGHTA and FQGNSA. This CDR3 has 15 amino acids. V shed 5 bases and J shed 4 bases, with 16 bases lying between them.

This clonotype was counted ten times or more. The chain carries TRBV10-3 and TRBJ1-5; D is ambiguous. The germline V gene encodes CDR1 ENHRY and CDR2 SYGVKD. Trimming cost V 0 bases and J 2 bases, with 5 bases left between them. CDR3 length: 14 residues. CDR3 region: CAISESQGNQPQHF. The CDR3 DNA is TGTGCCATCAGTGAGTCTCAGGGCAATCAGCCCCAGCATTTT.

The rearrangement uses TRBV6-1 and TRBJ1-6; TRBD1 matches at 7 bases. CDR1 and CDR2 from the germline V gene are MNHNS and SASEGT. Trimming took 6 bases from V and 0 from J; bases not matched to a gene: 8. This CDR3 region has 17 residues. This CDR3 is CASRGQVLSSYNSPLHF. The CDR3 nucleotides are TGTGCCAGCAGAGGACAGGTTCTGAGCTCCTATAATTCACCCCTCCACTTT.

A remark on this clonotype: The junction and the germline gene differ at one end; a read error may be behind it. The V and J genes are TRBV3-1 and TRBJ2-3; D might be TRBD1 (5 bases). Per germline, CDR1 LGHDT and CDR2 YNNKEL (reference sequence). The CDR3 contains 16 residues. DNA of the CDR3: TGTGACAGCAGCCCAAGTAGGGGAACCTACACAGATACGCAGTATTTT. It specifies CDSSPSRGTYTDTQYF.

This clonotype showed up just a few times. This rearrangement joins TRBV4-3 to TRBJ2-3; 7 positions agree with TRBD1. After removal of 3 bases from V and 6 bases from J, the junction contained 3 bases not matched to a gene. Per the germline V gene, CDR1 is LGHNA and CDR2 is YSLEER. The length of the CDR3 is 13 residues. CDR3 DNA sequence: TGCGCCAGCAGCCATCAACAGGGGGATACGCAGTATTTT. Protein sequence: CASSHQQGDTQYF.

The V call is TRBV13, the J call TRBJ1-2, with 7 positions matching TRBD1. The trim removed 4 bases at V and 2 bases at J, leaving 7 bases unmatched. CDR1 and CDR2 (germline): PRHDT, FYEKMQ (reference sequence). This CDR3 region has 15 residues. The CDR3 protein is CASSWGQWANYGYTF. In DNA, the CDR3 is TGTGCCAGCAGCTGGGGACAGTGGGCAAACTATGGCTACACCTTC. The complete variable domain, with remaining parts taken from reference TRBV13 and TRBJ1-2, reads AAGVIQSPRHLIKEKRETATLKCYPIPRHDTVYWYQQGPGQDPQFLISFYEKMQSDKGSIPDRFSAQQFSDYHSELNMSSLELGDSALYFCASSWGQWANYGYTFGSGTRLTVV.

CDR3 DNA: TGTGCCAGCGGACCACAGGTCGACTTTAACTATGGCTACACCTTC. Translation gives CASGPQVDFNYGYTF. The chain recombines TRBV27 with TRBJ1-2, with a weak D call TRBD1 (5 bases). The germline V gene encodes CDR1 MNHEY and CDR2 SMNVEV (reference sequence). The ends were cut back, 8 bases at V and 1 base at J, with 17 bases in the middle. The CDR3 covers 15 residues.

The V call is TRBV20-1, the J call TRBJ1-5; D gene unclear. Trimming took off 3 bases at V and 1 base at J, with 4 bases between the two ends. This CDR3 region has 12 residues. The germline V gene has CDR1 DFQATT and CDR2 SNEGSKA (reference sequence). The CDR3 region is CSARWSNQPQHF. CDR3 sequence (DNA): TGCAGTGCTAGGTGGAGCAATCAGCCCCAGCATTTT.

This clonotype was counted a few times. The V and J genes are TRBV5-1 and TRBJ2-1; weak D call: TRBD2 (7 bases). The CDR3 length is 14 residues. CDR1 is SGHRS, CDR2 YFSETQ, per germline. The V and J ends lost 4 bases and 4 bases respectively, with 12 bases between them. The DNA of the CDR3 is TGCGCCAGCAGCATGGAGGGGGGGTACAATGAGCAGTTCTTC. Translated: CASSMEGGYNEQFF.

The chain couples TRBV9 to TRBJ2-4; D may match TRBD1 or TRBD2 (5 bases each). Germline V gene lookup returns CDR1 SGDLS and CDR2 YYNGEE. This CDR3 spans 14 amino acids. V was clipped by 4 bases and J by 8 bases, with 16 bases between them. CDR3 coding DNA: TGTGCCAGCAGCCCAGGGAGCCTAGGGGACATTCAGTACTTC. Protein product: CASSPGSLGDIQYF.

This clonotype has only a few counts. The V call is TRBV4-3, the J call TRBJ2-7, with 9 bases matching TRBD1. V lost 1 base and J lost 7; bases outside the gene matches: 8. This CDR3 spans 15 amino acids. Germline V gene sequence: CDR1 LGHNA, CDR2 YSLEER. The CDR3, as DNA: TGCGCCAGCAGCCAAGGGACAGGGGTTGGCAATGAGCAGTACTTC. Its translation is CASSQGTGVGNEQYF.

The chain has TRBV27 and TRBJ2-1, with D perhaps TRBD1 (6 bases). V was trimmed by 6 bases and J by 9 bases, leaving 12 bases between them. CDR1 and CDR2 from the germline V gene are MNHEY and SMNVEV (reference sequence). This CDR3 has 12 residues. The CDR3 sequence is CASRPGGSEQFF. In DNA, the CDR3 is TGTGCCAGCAGGCCTGGGGGCAGTGAGCAGTTCTTC.

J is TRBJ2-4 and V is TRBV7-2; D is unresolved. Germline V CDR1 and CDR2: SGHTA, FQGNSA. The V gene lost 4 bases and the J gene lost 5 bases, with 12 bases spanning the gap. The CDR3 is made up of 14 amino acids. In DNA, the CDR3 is TGTGCCAGCAGCTGGGGTATAACAGAAAACATTCAGTACTTC. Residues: CASSWGITENIQYF.

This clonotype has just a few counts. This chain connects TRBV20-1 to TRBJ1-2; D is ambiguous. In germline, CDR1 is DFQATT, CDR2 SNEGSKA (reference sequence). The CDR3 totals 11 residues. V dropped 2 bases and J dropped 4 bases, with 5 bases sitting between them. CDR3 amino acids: CSARQSYGYTF. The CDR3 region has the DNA TGCAGTGCTAGACAGAGCTATGGCTACACCTTC.

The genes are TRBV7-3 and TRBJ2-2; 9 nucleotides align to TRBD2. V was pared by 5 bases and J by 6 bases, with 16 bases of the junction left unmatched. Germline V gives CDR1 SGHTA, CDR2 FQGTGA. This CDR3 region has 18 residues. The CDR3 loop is CASSPLPVLAGPPGELFF. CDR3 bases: TGTGCCAGCAGCCCTCTTCCTGTACTAGCGGGTCCGCCCGGGGAGCTGTTTTTT.